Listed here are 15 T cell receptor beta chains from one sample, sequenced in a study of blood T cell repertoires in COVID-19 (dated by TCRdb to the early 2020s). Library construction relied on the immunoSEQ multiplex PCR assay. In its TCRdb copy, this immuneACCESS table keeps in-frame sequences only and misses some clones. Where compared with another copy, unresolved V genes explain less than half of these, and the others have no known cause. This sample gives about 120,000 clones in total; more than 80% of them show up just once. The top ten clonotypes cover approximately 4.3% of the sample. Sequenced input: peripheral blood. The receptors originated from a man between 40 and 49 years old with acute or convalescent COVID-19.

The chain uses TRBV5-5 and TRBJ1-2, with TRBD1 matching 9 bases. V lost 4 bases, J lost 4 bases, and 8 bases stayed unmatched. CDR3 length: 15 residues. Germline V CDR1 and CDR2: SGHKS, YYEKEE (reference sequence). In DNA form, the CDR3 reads TGTGCCAGCAGCCCCGGGACAGGGCGAAGCTATGGCTACACCTTC. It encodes CASSPGTGRSYGYTF.

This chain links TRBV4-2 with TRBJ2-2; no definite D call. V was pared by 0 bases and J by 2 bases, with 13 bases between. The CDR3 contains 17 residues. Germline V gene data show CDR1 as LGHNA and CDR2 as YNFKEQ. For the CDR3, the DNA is TGTGCCAGCAGCCAAGATCTCGGTGGTAAAAACACCGGGGAGCTGTTTTTT. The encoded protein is CASSQDLGGKNTGELFF.

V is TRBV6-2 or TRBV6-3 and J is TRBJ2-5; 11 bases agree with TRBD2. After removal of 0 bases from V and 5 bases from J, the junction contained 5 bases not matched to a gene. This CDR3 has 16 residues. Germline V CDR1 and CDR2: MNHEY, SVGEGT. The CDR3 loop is CASSYSASGGRETQYF. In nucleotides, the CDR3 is TGTGCCAGCAGTTACTCAGCTAGCGGGGGGAGGGAGACCCAGTACTTC.

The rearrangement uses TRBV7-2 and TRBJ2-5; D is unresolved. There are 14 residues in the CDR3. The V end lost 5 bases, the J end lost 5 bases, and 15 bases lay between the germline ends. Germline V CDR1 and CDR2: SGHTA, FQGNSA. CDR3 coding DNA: TGTGCCAGCAGCCAAGATGGTCCCCAGGAGACCCAGTACTTC. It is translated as CASSQDGPQETQYF.

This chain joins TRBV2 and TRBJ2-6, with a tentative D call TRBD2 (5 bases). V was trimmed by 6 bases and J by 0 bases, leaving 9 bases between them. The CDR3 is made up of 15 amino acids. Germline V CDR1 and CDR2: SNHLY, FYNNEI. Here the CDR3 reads CASSDGNSGANVLTF. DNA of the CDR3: TGTGCCAGCAGCGACGGGAACTCTGGGGCCAACGTCCTGACTTTC.

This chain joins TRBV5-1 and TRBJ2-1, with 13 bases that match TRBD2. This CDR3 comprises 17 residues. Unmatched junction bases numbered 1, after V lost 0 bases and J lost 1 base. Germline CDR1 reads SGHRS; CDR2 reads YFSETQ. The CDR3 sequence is CASSLGLAGGSYNEQFF. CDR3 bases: TGCGCCAGCAGCTTGGGACTAGCGGGAGGTTCCTACAATGAGCAGTTCTTC.

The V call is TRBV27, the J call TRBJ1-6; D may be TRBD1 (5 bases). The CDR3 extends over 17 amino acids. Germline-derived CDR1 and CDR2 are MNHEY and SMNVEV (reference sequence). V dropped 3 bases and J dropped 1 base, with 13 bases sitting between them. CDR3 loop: CASSLSGGGSYNSPLHF. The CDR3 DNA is TGTGCCAGCAGTTTGTCCGGGGGAGGTTCCTATAATTCACCCCTCCACTTT.

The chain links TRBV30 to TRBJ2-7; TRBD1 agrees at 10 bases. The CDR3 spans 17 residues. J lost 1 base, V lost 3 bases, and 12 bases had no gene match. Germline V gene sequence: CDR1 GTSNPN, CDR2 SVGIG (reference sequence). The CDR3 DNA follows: TGTGCCTGGAGAAGGGGCGGCGGGACAGGGGATTCCTACGAGCAGTACTTC. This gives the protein CAWRRGGGTGDSYEQYF.

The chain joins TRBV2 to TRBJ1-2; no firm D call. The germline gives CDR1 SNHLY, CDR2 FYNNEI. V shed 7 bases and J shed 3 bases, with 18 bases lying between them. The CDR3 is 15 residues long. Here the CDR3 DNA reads TGTGCCAGCAAGAGGGATCTTGTTCGAGACTATGGCTACACCTTC. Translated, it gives CASKRDLVRDYGYTF. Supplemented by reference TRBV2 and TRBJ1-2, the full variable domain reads EPEVTQTPSHQVTQMGQEVILRCVPISNHLYFYWYRQILGQKVEFLVSFYNNEISEKSEIFDDQFSVERPDGSNFTLKIRSTKLEDSAMYFCASKRDLVRDYGYTFGSGTRLTVV.

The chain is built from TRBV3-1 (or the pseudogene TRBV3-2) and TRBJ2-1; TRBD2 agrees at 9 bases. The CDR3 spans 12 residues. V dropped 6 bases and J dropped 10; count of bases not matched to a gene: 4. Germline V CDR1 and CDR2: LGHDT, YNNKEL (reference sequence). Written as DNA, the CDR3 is TGTGCCAGCAGATTAGCGGGAGACGAGCAGTTCTTC. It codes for CASRLAGDEQFF.

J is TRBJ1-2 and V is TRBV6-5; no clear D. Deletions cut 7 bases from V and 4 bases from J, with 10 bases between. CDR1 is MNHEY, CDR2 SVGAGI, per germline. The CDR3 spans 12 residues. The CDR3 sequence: CASTGTIYGYTF. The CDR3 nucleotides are TGTGCCAGCACGGGAACCATCTATGGCTACACCTTC.

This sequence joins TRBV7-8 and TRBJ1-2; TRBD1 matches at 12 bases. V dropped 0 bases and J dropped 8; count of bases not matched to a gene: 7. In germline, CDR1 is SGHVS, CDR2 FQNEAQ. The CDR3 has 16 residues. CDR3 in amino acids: CASSLAAGTGGTGYTF. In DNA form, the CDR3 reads TGTGCCAGCAGCTTAGCGGCGGGGACAGGGGGCACAGGCTACACCTTC. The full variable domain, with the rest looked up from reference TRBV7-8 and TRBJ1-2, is GAGVSQSPRYKVAKRGQDVALRCDPISGHVSLFWYQQALGQGPEFLTYFQNEAQLDKSGLPSDRFFAERPEGSVSTLKIQRTQQEDSAVYLCASSLAAGTGGTGYTFGSGTRLTVV.

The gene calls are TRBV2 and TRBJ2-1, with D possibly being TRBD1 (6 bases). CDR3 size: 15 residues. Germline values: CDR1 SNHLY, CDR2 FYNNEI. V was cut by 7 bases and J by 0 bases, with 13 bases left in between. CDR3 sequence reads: CASMDSRSSYNEQFF. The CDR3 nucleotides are TGTGCCAGCATGGACAGCCGAAGCTCCTACAATGAGCAGTTCTTC.

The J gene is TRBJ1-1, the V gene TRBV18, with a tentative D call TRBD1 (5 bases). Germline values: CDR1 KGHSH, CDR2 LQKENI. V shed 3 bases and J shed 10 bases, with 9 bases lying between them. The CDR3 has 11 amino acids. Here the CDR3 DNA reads TGTGCCAGCTCACCGCAGGGAAGAGCTTTCTTT. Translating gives CASSPQGRAFF. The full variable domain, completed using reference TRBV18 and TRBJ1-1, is NAGVMQNPRHLVRRRGQEARLRCSPMKGHSHVYWYRQLPEEGLKFMVYLQKENIIDESGMPKERFSAEFPKEGPSILRIQQVVRGDSAAYFCASSPQGRAFFGQGTRLTVV.

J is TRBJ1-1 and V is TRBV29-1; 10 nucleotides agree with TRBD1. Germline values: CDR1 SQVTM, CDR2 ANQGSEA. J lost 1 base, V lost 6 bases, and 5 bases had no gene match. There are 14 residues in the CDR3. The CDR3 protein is CSVADRGRNTEAFF. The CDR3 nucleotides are TGCAGCGTAGCTGACAGGGGGCGGAACACTGAAGCTTTCTTT.